This T cell receptor (beta chain) comes out of a study of T cell responses to AZD1222 COVID-19 vaccine. Study results and limitations: Spike-wide coverage was observed for vaccine-associated CD4 TCRs, with dominant responses at 160-218 and 743-854. At baseline, seropositivity was found in only a handful of AZD1222 recipients.

A word on this clone: Its antigen is still unknown.

This CDR3 region has 13 residues. The V end was cut by 0 bases, the J end by 5 bases, with 7 bases between. The protocol was immunoSEQ multiplex PCR, while the TCRdb copy is restricted to in-frame clones and leaves out a portion. This table has about 97,000 clones, approximately 86% appearing once. This receptor was taken from an adult in good health. The source material was peripheral blood, sampled on day 0 of AZD1222 vaccination. V gene TRBV23-1 combines with J gene TRBJ1-2; D gene uncertain. TRBV23-1 is recorded as an ORF, its role being uncertain. DNA for the CDR3: TGCGCCAGCAGTCAATCTGTGCAATATGGCTACACCTTC. Translating it yields CASSQSVQYGYTF.